The 15 T cell receptor beta chains reported below all come from one sample, sequenced in a study of blood T cell repertoires in COVID-19. Using immunoSEQ multiplex PCR, the repertoire was profiled, and TCRdb retains in-frame clones only, with some absent. This table holds around 81,000 clones, 70% to 85% found once. The sample consisted of peripheral blood. The receptors stem from a human donor in a cohort sampled during active COVID-19.

This clone was observed a handful of times. The CDR3 DNA follows: TGTGCCAGCAGTGTCCAGGGTACGTCCTACGAGCAGTACTTC. As protein: CASSVQGTSYEQYF. This chain uses TRBV2 with TRBJ2-7; D is perhaps TRBD1 (5 bases). CDR1 and CDR2 from the germline V gene are SNHLY and FYNNEI. Deletions cut 4 bases from V and 1 base from J, with 11 bases between. This CDR3 has 14 amino acids.

The chain employs TRBV7-9 and TRBJ1-1; D is uncertain. V was clipped by 6 bases and J by 8 bases, with 13 bases between them. The CDR3 loop spans 12 amino acids. Per germline, CDR1 SEHNR and CDR2 FQNEAQ (reference sequence). CDR3 bases: TGTGCCAGCAGTCCCCCCACGGGGGAAGCTTTCTTT. Protein sequence: CASSPPTGEAFF.

The chain is built from TRBV29-1 and TRBJ2-1, with a possible D match to TRBD1 (5 bases). CDR3 length: 15 residues. Per germline, CDR1 SQVTM and CDR2 ANQGSEA. The V end lost 7 bases, the J end lost 5 bases, and 21 bases lay between the germline ends. CDR3 amino acids: CSGYGRGDQNNEQFF. The DNA for the CDR3 is TGCAGCGGGTACGGTAGGGGCGACCAAAACAATGAGCAGTTCTTC.

This chain links TRBV5-1 with TRBJ1-1; TRBD1 is a possible D gene (5 bases). Germline lookup yields CDR1 SGHRS and CDR2 YFSETQ. This CDR3 region has 14 residues. Trimming removed 1 base at V and 0 bases at J, with 7 bases between. The CDR3 nucleotides are TGCGCCAGCAGCTTGTCGGGGGTGAACACTGAAGCTTTCTTT. As protein: CASSLSGVNTEAFF.

V is TRBV6-4 and J is TRBJ2-1; 9 bases are a match to TRBD2. CDR3 length equals 16 residues. The V segment lost 6 bases and the J segment 2 bases; nucleotides outside the gene matches: 8. From germline, CDR1 is MRHNA and CDR2 SNTAGT. For the CDR3, the DNA is TGTGCCAGCAGCGTTCAGCGGGGGGTCCCCTACAATGAGCAGTTCTTC. It encodes CASSVQRGVPYNEQFF.

The chain employs TRBV19 and TRBJ2-2; no clear D. Germline loops: CDR1 LNHDA, CDR2 SQIVND (reference sequence). The CDR3 sequence is 14 residues long. Trimming cost V 5 bases and J 7 bases, with 14 bases left between them. In nucleotides, the CDR3 is TGTGCCAGTAGTCCTGCTATGTTTTTCGGGGAGCTGTTTTTT. As protein: CASSPAMFFGELFF.

This clone was counted between two and nine times. The identical CDR3 is also encoded by other nucleotide sequences in the sample. The genes are TRBV6-5 and TRBJ2-2, with 8 bases lining up with TRBD2. The CDR3 covers 15 residues. V was pared by 0 bases and J by 5 bases, with 2 bases of the junction left unmatched. The germline V gene has CDR1 MNHEY and CDR2 SVGAGI. As DNA, the CDR3 is TGTGCCAGCAGTTACTCTGGCGGGGGGACCGGGGAGCTGTTTTTT. It yields the protein CASSYSGGGTGELFF.

The CDR3 nucleotides are TGCGCCAGCAGCAACGGACCGACAGTTTCTGGAAACACCATATATTTT. Protein: CASSNGPTVSGNTIYF. This sequence joins TRBV5-1 and TRBJ1-3; tentative D call: TRBD1 (5 bases). This CDR3 is built from 16 residues. V was clipped by 4 bases and J by 1 base, with 15 bases between them. CDR1 and CDR2 (germline): SGHRS, YFSETQ.

The CDR3 nucleotides read TGTGCCAGCACCCAAACGGTTACGCAGTATTTT. This encodes CASTQTVTQYF. The chain has TRBV11-2 and TRBJ2-3; D remains ambiguous. The CDR3 spans 11 residues. CDR1 is SGHAT, CDR2 FQNNGV, per germline. Trimming took off 7 bases at V and 8 bases at J, with 10 bases between the two ends.

There are a few counts of this clone. Other DNA variants within this sample encode the same CDR3. This chain joins TRBV15 and TRBJ1-5; perhaps TRBD1 as D (5 bases). The V end was cut by 0 bases, the J end by 4 bases, with 10 bases between. The CDR3 loop spans 15 amino acids. Germline CDR1 reads LNHNV; CDR2 reads YYDKDF (reference sequence). CDR3 amino acids: CATSRDPGGNQPQHF. DNA for the CDR3: TGTGCCACCAGCAGAGATCCTGGGGGGAATCAGCCCCAGCATTTT. The complete variable domain, with remaining parts taken from reference TRBV15 and TRBJ1-5, reads DAMVIQNPRYQVTQFGKPVTLSCSQTLNHNVMYWYQQKSSQAPKLLFHYYDKDFNNEADTPDNFQSRRPNTSFCFLDIRSPGLGDTAMYLCATSRDPGGNQPQHFGDGTRLSIL.

The CDR3 sequence is CASSDLSGGSTDTQYF. DNA for the CDR3: TGCGCCAGCAGTGACTTGAGCGGGGGAAGCACAGATACGCAGTATTTT. The chain links TRBV10-1 to TRBJ2-3, with 8 bases lining up with TRBD2. This CDR3 has 16 amino acids. CDR1 WNHNN and CDR2 SYGVQD come from the germline V gene (reference sequence). V trimming: 3 bases; J trimming: 0 bases; junction bases outside the gene matches: 5.

Note on this clone: The junction and the germline gene differ at one end; a read error may be behind it. The V gene is TRBV5-1, the J gene TRBJ2-7; D call uncertain. Germline V gene data show CDR1 as SGHRS and CDR2 as YFSETQ. This CDR3 contains 11 residues. The CDR3 region is CASRASHEQYF. As DNA, the CDR3 is TGCGCCAGCAGGGCCTCCCACGAGCAGTACTTC.

The rearrangement links TRBV7-9 to TRBJ1-6; 10 bases line up with TRBD1. This CDR3 comprises 14 residues. CDR1 is SEHNR, CDR2 FQNEAQ, per germline (reference sequence). V lost 2 bases and J lost 9; bases outside the gene matches: 1. The CDR3 DNA reads as TGTGCCAGCAGCTTATGGGACAGGGGTTCACCCCTCCACTTT. This sequence encodes CASSLWDRGSPLHF.

This clone was counted once. The chain is built from TRBV7-6 and TRBJ1-1, with D tentatively TRBD1 (6 bases). The CDR3 spans 16 residues. V gave up 5 bases and J gave up 0 bases, with 16 bases separating them. CDR1 is SGHVS, CDR2 FNYEAQ, per germline. This chain's CDR3 is CASSQDSISMNTEAFF. The CDR3 DNA is TGTGCCAGCAGCCAGGACAGTATCTCCATGAACACTGAAGCTTTCTTT.

The sample holds a few counts of this clone. The chain uses TRBV29-1 and TRBJ1-2; D is ambiguous. This CDR3 contains 13 residues. Trimming cost V 7 bases and J 0 bases, with 12 bases left between them. Per the germline V gene, CDR1 is SQVTM and CDR2 is ANQGSEA. The CDR3 region is CSAKRGANYGYTF. CDR3 coding DNA: TGCAGCGCAAAGCGGGGTGCTAACTATGGCTACACCTTC.